These 18 T cell receptor beta chains originate from one sample sequenced in a study of identical twins. TCRdb re-called the 5' RACE reads through MiXCR, storing one row per CDR3 protein. The table shows fewer than 250,000 distinct CDR3 sequences, with 9.4% occurring only once. The specimen sequenced was memory (CD45RO+) T cells sorted from blood. The receptors shown here come from a woman between 18 and 29 years old in good health.

The chain has TRBV20-1 and TRBJ1-1; 10 positions agree with TRBD1. The J segment lost 1 base and the V segment lost 6 bases, leaving 14 bases of the junction unmatched. CDR1 and CDR2 from the germline V gene are DFQATT and SNEGSKA (reference sequence). The length of the CDR3 is 17 residues. DNA of the CDR3: TGCAGTGCCGGATTGCCGGGACAGGGGTTAACGAACACTGAAGCTTTCTTT. Protein product: CSAGLPGQGLTNTEAFF.

This clonotype has at least ten counts. The chain is built from TRBV6-5 and TRBJ2-3; TRBD2 agrees at 7 bases. The CDR3 runs to 16 residues. V shed 0 bases and J 2 bases; nucleotides not matched to a gene: 5. Germline V gene lookup returns CDR1 MNHEY and CDR2 SVGAGI. The CDR3 region has the DNA TGTGCCAGCAGTTACTCGGCGGGAGACCTCACAGATACGCAGTATTTT. Residues: CASSYSAGDLTDTQYF.

The chain carries TRBV20-1 and TRBJ1-2; D ambiguous. This CDR3 spans 11 amino acids. Trimming removed 5 bases from V and 2 bases from J, with 6 bases in between. Germline CDR1 is DFQATT and CDR2 is SNEGSKA (reference sequence). The chain's CDR3 is CSASVNYGYTF. In DNA form, the CDR3 reads TGCAGTGCTTCAGTCAACTATGGCTACACCTTC.

This clonotype was recorded many times. The chain joins TRBV5-1 to TRBJ2-2; TRBD1 aligns across 7 bases. Unmatched junction bases numbered 4, after V lost 4 bases and J lost 1 base. The CDR3 is 15 residues long. CDR1 is SGHRS, CDR2 YFSETQ, per germline. The CDR3 is CASSLQGMNTGELFF. For the CDR3, the DNA is TGCGCCAGCAGCCTACAGGGGATGAACACCGGGGAGCTGTTTTTT. The full variable domain, with the rest looked up from reference TRBV5-1 and TRBJ2-2, is KAGVTQTPRYLIKTRGQQVTLSCSPISGHRSVSWYQQTPGQGLQFLFEYFSETQRNKGNFPGRFSGRQFSNSRSEMNVSTLELGDSALYLCASSLQGMNTGELFFGEGSRLTVL.

The gene calls are TRBV15 and TRBJ2-7, with D tentatively TRBD2 (6 bases). Deletions cut 5 bases from V and 6 bases from J, with 14 bases between. This CDR3 is built from 13 residues. The V gene's germline CDR1 is LNHNV and CDR2 YYDKDF (reference sequence). DNA for the CDR3: TGTGCCACCAGCTCCCATGCCGGGGGCGAGCAGTACTTC. It is translated as CATSSHAGGEQYF.

This clonotype was seen a handful of times. The rearrangement links TRBV11-2 to TRBJ1-6; D unclear. The germline gives CDR1 SGHAT, CDR2 FQNNGV. Trimming removed 5 bases at V and 10 bases at J, with 15 bases between. The CDR3 length is 14 residues. For the CDR3, the DNA is TGTGCCAGCAGCCCTGCGGAGGGAAACTCACCCCTCCACTTT. Translating it yields CASSPAEGNSPLHF.

The chain is built from TRBV7-9 and TRBJ2-7; tentatively, D is TRBD1 (5 bases). This CDR3 comprises 11 residues. Between the trimmed V and J ends, which lost 7 bases and 6 bases, there was a span of 10 bases. Germline CDR1 reads SEHNR; CDR2 reads FQNEAQ (reference sequence). The CDR3 reads CASTYDSEQYF. The CDR3 region has the DNA TGTGCCAGCACCTACGACAGCGAGCAGTACTTC.

The chain is built from TRBV20-1 and TRBJ1-5; no reliable D call. Germline CDR1 DFQATT, CDR2 SNEGSKA (reference sequence). Trimming left V 3 bases short and J 4 bases short, with 13 bases between. The CDR3 sequence is 14 residues long. The DNA for the CDR3 is TGCAGTGCTAGCAGGCTAGGAGAGAATCAGCCCCAGCATTTT. Protein sequence: CSASRLGENQPQHF.

The CDR3 DNA sequence: TGTGCCAGCAGCTTAGCCCCGGCTAACTATGGCTACACCTTC. This codes for CASSLAPANYGYTF. V gene TRBV11-2 combines with J gene TRBJ1-2, with D hard to call. The CDR3 covers 14 residues. V lost 1 base, J lost 0 bases, and 6 bases lay in between. Germline CDR1 reads SGHAT; CDR2 reads FQNNGV. Based on the CDR3 plus reference TRBV11-2 and TRBJ1-2, the full variable domain is EAGVAQSPRYKIIEKRQSVAFWCNPISGHATLYWYQQILGQGPKLLIQFQNNGVVDDSQLPKDRFSAERLKGVDSTLKIQPAKLEDSAVYLCASSLAPANYGYTFGSGTRLTVV.

The chain employs TRBV3-1 and TRBJ1-6, with a weak D call TRBD1 (5 bases). CDR1 is LGHDT, CDR2 YNNKEL, per germline (reference sequence). The CDR3 loop spans 14 amino acids. Trimming stripped 4 bases from V and 7 bases from J, with 11 bases between. CDR3 residues: CASSLRVGNSPLHF. DNA for the CDR3: TGTGCCAGCAGCCTCAGGGTGGGGAATTCACCCCTCCACTTT.

This clonotype showed up many times. This chain uses TRBV20-1 with TRBJ2-7; a possible D gene is TRBD2 (6 bases). The CDR3 length is 12 residues. The germline CDR1 and CDR2 sequences are DFQATT and SNEGSKA (reference sequence). V dropped 6 bases and J dropped 3 bases, with 12 bases sitting between them. The CDR3: CSALGLLYEQYF. The CDR3 coding sequence is TGCAGTGCCTTAGGACTACTCTACGAGCAGTACTTC.

This clonotype showed up just a few times. V usage is TRBV7-8 and J usage is TRBJ2-7; maybe TRBD2 (5 bases). V dropped 1 base and J dropped 1 base, with 14 bases sitting between them. Germline-derived CDR1 and CDR2 are SGHVS and FQNEAQ. This CDR3 contains 16 residues. The CDR3 loop is CASSLVPSGNSYEQYF. As DNA, the CDR3 is TGTGCCAGCAGCTTAGTCCCCAGCGGAAATTCCTACGAGCAGTACTTC.

The genes are TRBV11-3 and TRBJ1-1; D unresolved. In germline, CDR1 is SGHNT, CDR2 YENEEA. The CDR3 loop spans 14 amino acids. V was pared by 5 bases and J by 0 bases, with 10 bases between. Here the CDR3 reads CASSLHSMNTEAFF. Written as DNA, the CDR3 is TGTGCCAGCAGCCTCCACAGCATGAACACTGAAGCTTTCTTT.

This clonotype was recorded at least ten times. V usage is TRBV12-3 or TRBV12-4 and J usage is TRBJ1-6; D unclear. CDR3 length: 12 amino acids. V was trimmed by 4 bases and J by 4 bases, leaving 2 bases between them. In DNA form, the CDR3 reads TGTGCCAGCAGTTCTTATAATTCACCCCTCCACTTT. This codes for CASSSYNSPLHF.

This clonotype was detected a few times. The chain is built from TRBV3-1 and TRBJ1-1; D remains unclear. V lost 4 bases, J lost 1 base, and 10 bases lay in between. The germline gives CDR1 LGHDT, CDR2 YNNKEL (reference sequence). The length of the CDR3 is 14 residues. CDR3 region: CASSPEARNTEAFF. The CDR3 DNA follows: TGTGCCAGCAGCCCGGAGGCCCGGAACACTGAAGCTTTCTTT.

This clonotype came up many times. V usage is TRBV9 and J usage is TRBJ2-7; D remains ambiguous. Trimming left V 0 bases short and J 2 bases short, with 12 bases between. The CDR3 length is 15 residues. CDR1 is SGDLS and CDR2 is YYNGEE in the germline V gene. CDR3 protein: CASSVAVGIAYEQYF. The CDR3 nucleotides read TGTGCCAGCAGCGTAGCGGTAGGTATCGCCTACGAGCAGTACTTC.

The gene calls are TRBV12-3 or TRBV12-4 and TRBJ1-2, with D possibly TRBD1 on 5 matching bases. The CDR3 loop spans 13 amino acids. The germline V and J ends were trimmed by 4 bases and 8 bases, with 14 bases remaining between them. CDR3 in DNA: TGTGCCAGCAGTTACGACGGGGGGTACGGCTACACCTTC. Translated: CASSYDGGYGYTF.

The rearrangement joins TRBV7-2 to TRBJ1-6; 8 nucleotides align to TRBD1. Germline-derived CDR1 and CDR2 are SGHTA and FQGNSA. This CDR3 has 14 amino acids. The V segment lost 1 base and the J segment 8 bases; nucleotides outside the gene matches: 1. CDR3 in amino acids: CASSLGTGYSPLHF. The DNA for the CDR3 is TGTGCCAGCAGCTTAGGGACAGGGTATTCACCCCTCCACTTT.